These 30 T cell receptor beta chains were sequenced from one sample in a study of blood T cell repertoires in COVID-19. Clones were sequenced by immunoSEQ multiplex PCR, and TCRdb holds only the in-frame ones, with some missing. The data hold 150,000 to 200,000 clones, with around 80% observed a single time. Sequencing input: PBMCs or T cells enriched from blood (not recorded which). The receptors stem from a middle-aged man who had recovered from COVID-19.

The chain is built from TRBV2 and TRBJ1-2; 8 positions match TRBD1. The length of the CDR3 is 14 residues. Germline CDR1 SNHLY, CDR2 FYNNEI. Trimming took 11 bases from V and 8 from J; bases not matched to a gene: 16. The CDR3 nucleotides read TGTGCCGGAGGTGTTGCAGGGGGCGCGGAGGGCTACACCTTC. Protein product: CAGGVAGGAEGYTF.

V gene TRBV4-1 combines with J gene TRBJ2-3; 8 bases are a match to TRBD2. CDR1 is MGHRA, CDR2 YSYEKL, per germline. Unmatched junction bases numbered 19, after V lost 0 bases and J lost 2 bases. This CDR3 has 21 residues. CDR3 residues: CASSQDVPASGGNLFTDTQYF. In DNA, the CDR3 is TGCGCCAGCAGCCAAGATGTACCCGCCAGCGGGGGTAACCTTTTCACAGATACGCAGTATTTT.

This rearrangement joins TRBV6-4 to TRBJ2-2; D remains ambiguous. The CDR3 runs 13 residues. The germline V gene encodes CDR1 MRHNA and CDR2 SNTAGT. The V end lost 5 bases, the J end lost 7 bases, and 11 bases lay between the germline ends. CDR3 nucleotides: TGTGCCAGCAGTAGTAGTGCCGGCGGGGAGCTGTTTTTT. It yields the protein CASSSSAGGELFF.

CDR3 sequence reads: CASSLSSGISYEQYF. CDR3 nucleotide sequence: TGTGCCAGCAGCCTTTCGTCGGGGATTTCCTACGAGCAGTACTTC. The chain links TRBV11-3 to TRBJ2-7; perhaps TRBD2 as D (5 bases). Germline V gives CDR1 SGHNT, CDR2 YENEEA. The V end lost 5 bases, the J end lost 1 base, and 15 bases lay between the germline ends. The CDR3 runs to 15 residues.

The V gene is TRBV10-2, the J gene TRBJ2-3, with 10 bases identical to TRBD2. Germline loops: CDR1 WSHSY, CDR2 SAAADI. J lost 2 bases, V lost 5 bases, and 4 bases had no gene match. The CDR3 loop spans 15 amino acids. CDR3 residues: CASSRLAGVTDTQYF. As DNA, the CDR3 is TGCGCCAGCAGTCGCCTAGCGGGGGTCACAGATACGCAGTATTTT.

The chain uses TRBV6-6 and TRBJ1-2; D perhaps matches TRBD1 (5 bases). With 4 bases removed from V and 5 bases from J, the gap between germline ends came to 14 bases. CDR1 is MNHNY and CDR2 is SVGAGI in the germline V gene (reference sequence). This CDR3 is built from 14 residues. The CDR3 loop is CASSFTDRKYGYTF. The CDR3 nucleotides are TGTGCCAGCAGTTTCACCGACAGAAAGTATGGCTACACCTTC.

The count of this clone is one. V usage is TRBV29-1 and J usage is TRBJ1-1, with D unclear. This CDR3 contains 13 residues. The germline V gene has CDR1 SQVTM and CDR2 ANQGSEA. Trimming pared 7 bases from V and 4 bases from J, leaving 16 bases between. CDR3 loop: CSAQREGGTEAFF. The CDR3, as DNA: TGCAGCGCGCAACGGGAGGGTGGCACTGAAGCTTTCTTT.

The CDR3 bases are TGTGCCAGCAGCCGGCCTCCGGGACAGGGGGCGGATACGCAGTATTTT. This codes for CASSRPPGQGADTQYF. The V gene is TRBV7-3, the J gene TRBJ2-3; the match to TRBD1 covers 12 bases. The V and J ends lost 5 bases and 6 bases, in that order; junction bases with no gene match: 9. CDR3 length: 16 residues. Germline V CDR1 and CDR2: SGHTA, FQGTGA.

The V gene is TRBV19, the J gene TRBJ1-6, with TRBD1 identical over 10 bases. Germline CDR1 LNHDA, CDR2 SQIVND (reference sequence). Losses at the gene ends were 6 bases for V and 10 bases for J; bases not matched to a gene: 6. The CDR3 runs 14 residues. CDR3 DNA: TGTGCCAGTAGCTCGACAGGGGGCAAATCACCCCTCCACTTT. Translated, it gives CASSSTGGKSPLHF.

V gene TRBV2 combines with J gene TRBJ1-2, with D possibly being TRBD1 (5 bases). The CDR3 covers 14 residues. Per germline, CDR1 SNHLY and CDR2 FYNNEI. V was pared by 0 bases and J by 8 bases, with 13 bases between. The CDR3 DNA reads as TGTGCCAGCAGTGAAGCTCCCGCAGGGTACGGCTACACCTTC. This encodes CASSEAPAGYGYTF.

The chain uses TRBV7-8 and TRBJ1-1; 8 bases align to TRBD1. Looked up from germline, CDR1 is SGHVS and CDR2 is FQNEAQ. V shed 5 bases, J shed 0 bases, and the junction held 17 bases outside the gene matches. This CDR3 region has 19 residues. In DNA form, the CDR3 reads TGTGCCAGCAGCCCAACTCCCGGGACAGGTTCACGTATGAACACTGAAGCTTTCTTT. This encodes CASSPTPGTGSRMNTEAFF.

CDR3 sequence reads: CAGSSKGPQETQYF. The CDR3, as DNA: TGTGCCGGTTCCTCGAAGGGGCCCCAAGAGACCCAGTACTTC. The J gene is TRBJ2-5, the V gene TRBV6-5; possible D gene TRBD1, 5 bases. CDR3 length: 14 amino acids. With 11 bases removed from V and 1 base from J, the gap between germline ends came to 17 bases. Germline CDR1 is MNHEY and CDR2 is SVGAGI.

The chain recombines TRBV5-1 with TRBJ2-3, with 8 positions matching TRBD2. The germline gives CDR1 SGHRS, CDR2 YFSETQ. The CDR3 covers 14 residues. J gave up 6 bases and V 7 bases, and 10 bases lay outside the gene matches. CDR3 sequence: CASRPGLGTDTQYF. CDR3 in DNA: TGCGCCAGCCGTCCGGGACTAGGTACGGATACGCAGTATTTT.

CDR3 coding DNA: TGTGCCAGCAGCCAGGTTACAGGGGGCTTTGAAGAGACCCAGTACTTC. Its protein is CASSQVTGGFEETQYF. The chain uses TRBV3-1 (or the pseudogene TRBV3-2) and TRBJ2-5; TRBD1 agrees at 9 bases. The CDR3 covers 16 residues. V was clipped by 3 bases and J by 3 bases; unmatched bases: 8. Germline loops: CDR1 LGHDT, CDR2 YNNKEL (reference sequence).

This clone was counted a single time. This chain connects TRBV4-1 to TRBJ1-5; D may be TRBD1 (6 bases). Germline V gives CDR1 MGHRA, CDR2 YSYEKL. Trimming pared 0 bases from V and 11 bases from J, leaving 14 bases between. The CDR3 totals 14 residues. The CDR3 DNA is TGCGCCAGCAGCCAAGAGGGGGCCTCCGTTACCCAGCATTTT. This sequence encodes CASSQEGASVTQHF.

The V and J genes are TRBV6-5 and TRBJ2-7, with 7 positions matching TRBD2. Trimming took 7 bases from V and 2 from J; bases not matched to a gene: 8. The CDR3 sequence is 14 residues long. Germline V gene sequence: CDR1 MNHEY, CDR2 SVGAGI. CDR3: CASTLSRGAYEQYV. CDR3 DNA: TGTGCCAGCACCCTAAGTCGGGGGGCCTACGAGCAGTACGTC.

The chain carries TRBV24-1 and TRBJ2-1, with 10 bases that match TRBD1. Germline V gives CDR1 KGHDR, CDR2 SFDVKD. The CDR3 is made up of 17 amino acids. The V and J ends lost 3 bases and 4 bases, in that order; junction bases with no gene match: 8. CDR3 coding DNA: TGTGCCACCAGTGATGCCGGGACAGGGGTATTGTACAATGAGCAGTTCTTC. Its translation is CATSDAGTGVLYNEQFF.

This rearrangement joins TRBV11-2 to TRBJ2-1, with 12 bases lining up with TRBD2. J lost 3 bases, V lost 6 bases, and 6 bases had no gene match. The CDR3 is made up of 16 amino acids. CDR1 is SGHAT, CDR2 FQNNGV, per germline. The DNA for the CDR3 is TGTGCCAGCAGGGCTACTAGCGGGGGGAGCTACAATGAGCAGTTCTTC. Amino acids: CASRATSGGSYNEQFF.

This clone was seen only a few times. This chain connects TRBV7-9 to TRBJ1-3; perhaps TRBD1 as D (6 bases). The CDR3 runs 14 residues. Germline V CDR1 and CDR2: SEHNR, FQNEAQ (reference sequence). V dropped 4 bases and J dropped 4 bases, with 11 bases sitting between them. This CDR3 reads CASSSRTEGNTIYF. The CDR3 region has the DNA TGTGCCAGCAGCTCCCGGACAGAGGGAAACACCATATATTTT.

Here the CDR3 reads CASSPGQGGANVLTF. The CDR3 coding sequence is TGTGCCAGCAGTCCCGGACAAGGAGGGGCCAACGTCCTGACTTTC. The chain couples TRBV28 to TRBJ2-6; TRBD1 is a possible D gene (5 bases). This CDR3 region has 15 residues. Germline V CDR1 and CDR2: MDHEN, SYDVKM. Trimming shortened V by 5 bases and J by 4 bases, and 12 bases separated the two germline ends.

V is TRBV7-2 and J is TRBJ1-6, with no clear D. Germline V gene data show CDR1 as SGHTA and CDR2 as FQGNSA. This CDR3 has 16 amino acids. Trimming stripped 5 bases from V and 4 bases from J, with 15 bases between. CDR3 region: CASSLIPTEYNSPLHF. CDR3 nucleotide sequence: TGTGCCAGCAGCCTTATCCCCACAGAGTATAATTCACCCCTCCACTTT.

This chain connects TRBV5-1 to TRBJ1-2; 8 bases line up with TRBD1. The ends lost 4 bases at V and 2 bases at J; junction bases unmatched: 4. CDR3 length equals 14 residues. Germline V gene data show CDR1 as SGHRS and CDR2 as YFSETQ. CDR3 amino acids: CASSTPGGNYGYTF. CDR3 sequence (DNA): TGCGCCAGCAGCACCCCAGGGGGCAACTATGGCTACACCTTC.

This clone was counted only a few times. The chain combines TRBV6-6 with TRBJ2-3; 9 bases are a match to TRBD1. The CDR3 extends over 15 amino acids. Germline V gene lookup returns CDR1 MNHNY and CDR2 SVGAGI (reference sequence). After removal of 5 bases from V and 2 bases from J, the junction contained 5 bases not matched to a gene. This CDR3 is CASSQGQGITDTQYF. Written as DNA, the CDR3 is TGTGCCAGCAGTCAAGGACAGGGGATCACAGATACGCAGTATTTT.

The chain employs TRBV6-5 and TRBJ2-3; TRBD1 is a possible D gene (5 bases). V was pared by 6 bases and J by 2 bases, with 15 bases between. This CDR3 region has 15 residues. Per germline, CDR1 MNHEY and CDR2 SVGAGI. CDR3 region: CASRTDAGNTDTQYF. In DNA, the CDR3 is TGTGCCAGCAGGACTGACGCAGGGAACACAGATACGCAGTATTTT.

This clone was counted a few times. This sequence joins TRBV9 and TRBJ2-1; possibly TRBD2 for D (5 bases). The CDR3 covers 16 residues. The V and J ends lost 0 bases and 6 bases respectively, with 16 bases between them. The V gene's germline CDR1 is SGDLS and CDR2 YYNGEE. CDR3 DNA: TGTGCCAGCAGCGTAGCGGCAGGAGGTTTCGGCAATGAGCAGTTCTTC. The encoded protein is CASSVAAGGFGNEQFF.

V usage is TRBV3-1 (or the pseudogene TRBV3-2) and J usage is TRBJ2-7, with 7 nucleotides matching TRBD1. The CDR3 spans 14 residues. Trimming cost V 4 bases and J 4 bases; bases outside gene matches: 7. Germline V gene data show CDR1 as LGHDT and CDR2 as YNNKEL (reference sequence). The CDR3 region has the DNA TGTGCCAGCAGCCGCCGGGACAGACTTTACGAGCAGTACTTC. Its protein product is CASSRRDRLYEQYF.

The V and J genes are TRBV6-5 and TRBJ1-1; the match to TRBD1 covers 9 bases. V trimming: 6 bases; J trimming: 7 bases; junction bases outside the gene matches: 9. The CDR3 covers 14 residues. Germline V gene lookup returns CDR1 MNHEY and CDR2 SVGAGI. Here the CDR3 reads CASRQGQGTLEAFF. In DNA, the CDR3 is TGTGCCAGCAGACAGGGACAGGGAACCCTTGAAGCTTTCTTT.

The chain carries TRBV10-2 and TRBJ2-1; D possibly corresponds to TRBD2 (6 bases). Germline V gives CDR1 WSHSY, CDR2 SAAADI. V lost 0 bases to trimming and J lost 9 bases, with 12 bases between them. The CDR3 runs 14 residues. DNA for the CDR3: TGCGCCAGCAGTGAGTCGGGGGGAATCGGTGAGCAGTTCTTC. It yields the protein CASSESGGIGEQFF.

The chain employs TRBV5-8 and TRBJ2-3, with 11 bases identical to TRBD2. The V and J ends lost 3 bases and 2 bases, in that order; junction bases with no gene match: 5. CDR3 length equals 16 residues. The germline V gene has CDR1 SGHTS and CDR2 YDEGEE. CDR3 bases: TGTGCCAGCAGCTCGGGACTAGCGGAGATCACAGATACGCAGTATTTT. Its protein product is CASSSGLAEITDTQYF.

The chain is built from TRBV27 and TRBJ1-4; 9 nucleotides line up with TRBD1. Trimming removed 6 bases from V and 4 bases from J; junction bases left unmatched: 0. CDR3 length equals 13 residues. Germline-derived CDR1 and CDR2 are MNHEY and SMNVEV (reference sequence). The CDR3 DNA reads TGTGCCAGCAGGGACAGGGGTAATGAAAAACTGTTTTTT. This encodes CASRDRGNEKLFF.